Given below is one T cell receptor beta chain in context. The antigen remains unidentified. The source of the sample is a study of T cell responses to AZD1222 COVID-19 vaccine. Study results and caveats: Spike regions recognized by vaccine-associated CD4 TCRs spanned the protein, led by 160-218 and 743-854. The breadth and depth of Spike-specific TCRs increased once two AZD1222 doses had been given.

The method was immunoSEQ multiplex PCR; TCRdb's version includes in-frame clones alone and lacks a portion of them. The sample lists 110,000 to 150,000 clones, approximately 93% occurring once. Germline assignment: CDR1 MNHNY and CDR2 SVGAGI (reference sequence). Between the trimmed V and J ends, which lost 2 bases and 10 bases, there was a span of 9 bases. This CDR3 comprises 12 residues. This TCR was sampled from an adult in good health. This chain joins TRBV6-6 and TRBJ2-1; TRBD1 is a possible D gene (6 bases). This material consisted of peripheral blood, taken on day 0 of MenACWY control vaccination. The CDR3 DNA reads TGTGCCAGCAGTTACCAAGACAGGGAGCAGTTCTTC. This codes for CASSYQDREQFF.